These 18 T cell receptor beta chains came from one sample sequenced in a study of cytomegalovirus exposure and HLA in healthy donors. PCR primers comprised 60 Vbeta and 13 Jbeta primers. Generated by immunoSEQ multiplex PCR, the TCRdb table keeps only in-frame clones and is missing some. The table has about 160,000 clones, around 74% seen once; the top ten hold roughly 2%. Sequencing input: PBMCs. The receptors derive from a female donor in good health and CMV-seronegative.

The chain is built from TRBV2 and TRBJ2-6, with D tentatively TRBD1 (5 bases). The V gene's germline CDR1 is SNHLY and CDR2 FYNNEI. V was cut by 4 bases and J by 1 base, with 5 bases left in between. The CDR3 totals 14 residues. CDR3 loop: CASSAGSGANVLTF. CDR3 DNA sequence: TGTGCCAGCAGTGCAGGGTCTGGGGCCAACGTCCTGACTTTC.

The chain uses TRBV10-3 and TRBJ1-4; 10 nucleotides align to TRBD1. Germline-derived CDR1 and CDR2 are ENHRY and SYGVKD. Unmatched junction bases numbered 6, after V lost 5 bases and J lost 0 bases. This CDR3 has 17 residues. The CDR3 sequence: CAISTGQGGATNEKLFF. CDR3 in DNA: TGTGCCATCAGTACTGGACAGGGGGGAGCAACTAATGAAAAACTGTTTTTT.

There are a few counts of this clone. The CDR3 nucleotides read TGCGCCAGCAGCCAGACAGGGGGAAACACCATATATTTT. It specifies CASSQTGGNTIYF. The genes are TRBV5-1 and TRBJ1-3; 7 nucleotides match TRBD1. This CDR3 spans 13 amino acids. Germline V gene sequence: CDR1 SGHRS, CDR2 YFSETQ. Germline trimming cut 4 bases from V and 4 bases from J; bases unmatched to any gene: 2.

V is TRBV7-3 and J is TRBJ1-1; 8 nucleotides agree with TRBD1. After removal of 2 bases from V and 2 bases from J, the junction contained 7 bases not matched to a gene. The CDR3 has 16 amino acids. Germline CDR1 reads SGHTA; CDR2 reads FQGTGA. CDR3 region: CASSLGPQGANTEAFF. The CDR3, as DNA: TGTGCCAGCAGCTTAGGCCCCCAGGGGGCCAACACTGAAGCTTTCTTT.

This chain joins TRBV5-6 and TRBJ2-1, with D hard to call. Looked up from germline, CDR1 is SGHDT and CDR2 is YYEEEE. V was shortened by 1 base and J by 3 bases, with 11 bases between the two germline ends. The CDR3 has 15 amino acids. The CDR3 DNA reads as TGTGCCAGCAGCTTGAGTCCTACCGTCTACAATGAGCAGTTCTTC. Translated, it gives CASSLSPTVYNEQFF.

The J gene is TRBJ2-7, the V gene TRBV5-1; D not certain. V lost 7 bases to trimming and J lost 5 bases, with 19 bases between them. Germline CDR1 is SGHRS and CDR2 is YFSETQ. This CDR3 region has 14 residues. The CDR3 sequence is CASSVLEASHEQYF. For the CDR3, the DNA is TGCGCCAGCTCCGTGCTAGAGGCATCTCACGAGCAGTACTTC.

This clone was seen only a few times. This chain connects TRBV7-6 to TRBJ2-1, with D possibly being TRBD1 (6 bases). The V end was cut by 2 bases, the J end by 4 bases, with 12 bases between. The CDR3 spans 15 residues. CDR1 is SGHVS, CDR2 FNYEAQ, per germline. The CDR3 nucleotides read TGTGCCAGCAGCTTACGCAGGGGCCCTTACAATGAGCAGTTCTTC. Translation: CASSLRRGPYNEQFF.

As regards this clone: Other DNA sequences in this specimen translate into the identical CDR3. The chain employs TRBV7-8 and TRBJ1-2; no definite D call. Germline CDR1 SGHVS, CDR2 FQNEAQ. V lost 1 base to trimming and J lost 1 base, with 4 bases between them. This CDR3 region has 13 residues. CDR3 sequence (DNA): TGTGCCAGCAGCTTAGAGCGTAACTATGGCTACACCTTC. Amino acids: CASSLERNYGYTF.

The genes are TRBV5-1 and TRBJ1-1; D call uncertain. Germline lookup yields CDR1 SGHRS and CDR2 YFSETQ. The CDR3 sequence is 15 residues long. Trimming took off 0 bases at V and 3 bases at J, with 12 bases between the two ends. The chain's CDR3 is CASSLATGYDTEAFF. The CDR3 DNA reads as TGCGCCAGCAGCTTGGCCACCGGTTATGACACTGAAGCTTTCTTT.

The genes are TRBV5-5 and TRBJ2-5, with D maybe TRBD2 (5 bases). Germline lookup yields CDR1 SGHKS and CDR2 YYEKEE (reference sequence). CDR3 length equals 13 residues. V lost 3 bases and J 5 bases, leaving 11 bases between the germline ends. The CDR3 DNA sequence: TGTGCCAGCAGCTGGACTGGCCCGGAGACCCAGTACTTC. Its protein product is CASSWTGPETQYF.

This clone has only one observation. The chain links TRBV5-4 to TRBJ2-7; 8 nucleotides line up with TRBD1. The germline V gene has CDR1 SGHNT and CDR2 YYREEE (reference sequence). The junction had 8 bases not matched to a gene; V was cut back by 0 bases and J by 6 bases. The CDR3 spans 15 residues. In nucleotides, the CDR3 is TGTGCCAGCAGCTTGGCCTTGGACAGGGTAGGCGAGCAGTACTTC. As protein: CASSLALDRVGEQYF.

V is TRBV6-1 and J is TRBJ2-1, with D possibly matching TRBD2 (6 bases). This CDR3 spans 14 amino acids. With 2 bases removed from V and 4 bases from J, the gap between germline ends came to 9 bases. The germline V gene encodes CDR1 MNHNS and CDR2 SASEGT. This CDR3 is CASSELGLYNEQFF. As DNA, the CDR3 is TGTGCCAGCAGTGAATTGGGACTGTACAATGAGCAGTTCTTC.

The chain is built from TRBV7-9 and TRBJ2-3; D might be TRBD1 (5 bases). V was trimmed by 1 base and J by 4 bases, leaving 9 bases between them. This CDR3 comprises 14 residues. Germline V gene sequence: CDR1 SEHNR, CDR2 FQNEAQ (reference sequence). CDR3 loop: CASSLDWGADTQYF. The CDR3 DNA reads as TGTGCCAGCAGCTTAGACTGGGGCGCAGATACGCAGTATTTT.

V and J are TRBV2 and TRBJ1-6; 7 bases fit TRBD1. After removal of 6 bases from V and 10 bases from J, the junction contained 9 bases not matched to a gene. CDR3 length: 14 amino acids. Germline CDR1 reads SNHLY; CDR2 reads FYNNEI. The CDR3 region has the DNA TGTGCCAGCAGGGAGAGACAGGGTAGCTCACCCCTCCACTTT. It codes for CASRERQGSSPLHF.

The rearrangement links TRBV5-1 to TRBJ1-1; 8 bases are a match to TRBD1. CDR1 is SGHRS and CDR2 is YFSETQ in the germline V gene. Trimming at V came to 3 bases and at J to 0 bases, leaving 4 bases not matched to a gene. The CDR3 sequence is 15 residues long. CDR3 in DNA: TGCGCCAGCAGCTACGGACAGGGTGTGAACACTGAAGCTTTCTTT. This translates into CASSYGQGVNTEAFF.

This chain joins TRBV9 and TRBJ1-4; 10 bases fit TRBD1. Germline loops: CDR1 SGDLS, CDR2 YYNGEE. The J segment lost 0 bases and the V segment lost 0 bases, leaving 8 bases of the junction unmatched. The CDR3 runs to 19 residues. The CDR3 spells CASSVGDRGAGSTNEKLFF. DNA of the CDR3: TGTGCCAGCAGCGTAGGGGACAGGGGAGCCGGGTCAACTAATGAAAAACTGTTTTTT.

This sequence joins TRBV5-1 and TRBJ2-1; 8 bases fit TRBD2. CDR3 length: 15 amino acids. Losses at the gene ends were 2 bases for V and 7 bases for J; bases not matched to a gene: 8. Germline V CDR1 and CDR2: SGHRS, YFSETQ. CDR3 sequence reads: CASSFAGTSANEQFF. In DNA, the CDR3 is TGCGCCAGCAGCTTTGCCGGGACTAGTGCGAATGAGCAGTTCTTC.

The CDR3 sequence is CASSIGRGTEAFF. The CDR3 bases are TGTGCCAGTAGTATAGGCCGGGGAACTGAAGCTTTCTTT. The gene calls are TRBV19 and TRBJ1-1; no clear D gene. Germline V gives CDR1 LNHDA, CDR2 SQIVND (reference sequence). This CDR3 spans 13 amino acids. Between the trimmed V and J ends, which lost 1 base and 5 bases, there was a span of 8 bases.